The clone carrying this TCR beta chain was counted between two and nine times. Primers included in the PCR were 60 Vbeta and 13 Jbeta primers. This table comes from immunoSEQ multiplex PCR, and its TCRdb copy is limited to in-frame clones, with some not included. This sample has around 130,000 clones, with roughly three quarters found just once. The sample comes from a study of cytomegalovirus exposure and HLA in healthy donors. There are 14 residues in the CDR3. V lost 5 bases, J lost 0 bases, and 10 bases lay in between. Germline CDR1 MNHNY, CDR2 SVGAGI (reference sequence). The chain is built from TRBV6-6 and TRBJ1-1, with D perhaps matching TRBD1 (6 bases). The sample consisted of PBMCs. This receptor was obtained from a young man in good health and CMV-seronegative. The CDR3: CASSGQSLNTEAFF. The CDR3 nucleotides are TGTGCCAGCAGTGGACAGAGCCTGAACACTGAAGCTTTCTTT.